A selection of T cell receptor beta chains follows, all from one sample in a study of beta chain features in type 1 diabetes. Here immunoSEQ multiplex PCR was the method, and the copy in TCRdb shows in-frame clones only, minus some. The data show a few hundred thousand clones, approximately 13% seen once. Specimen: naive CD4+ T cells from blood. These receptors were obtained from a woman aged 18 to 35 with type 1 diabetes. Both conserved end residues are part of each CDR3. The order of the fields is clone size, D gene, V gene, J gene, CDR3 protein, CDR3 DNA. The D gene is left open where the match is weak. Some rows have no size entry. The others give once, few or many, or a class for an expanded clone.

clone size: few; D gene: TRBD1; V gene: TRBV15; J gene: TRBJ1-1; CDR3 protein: CATSRLGQASQEAFF; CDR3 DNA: TGTGCCACCAGCAGACTGGGACAGGCCTCTCAGGAAGCTTTCTTT
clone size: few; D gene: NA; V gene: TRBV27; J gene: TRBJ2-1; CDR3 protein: CASSLKREYNEQFF; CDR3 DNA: TGTGCCAGCAGTTTAAAAAGGGAGTACAATGAGCAGTTCTTC
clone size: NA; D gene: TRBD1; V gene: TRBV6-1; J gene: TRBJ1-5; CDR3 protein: CASSTDRGLQPQHF; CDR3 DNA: TGTGCCAGCAGTACGGACAGGGGGCTTCAGCCCCAGCATTTT
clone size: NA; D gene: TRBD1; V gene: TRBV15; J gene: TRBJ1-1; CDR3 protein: CATSRVDRDFTEAFF; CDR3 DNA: TGTGCCACCAGCAGAGTCGACAGGGATTTCACTGAAGCTTTCTTT
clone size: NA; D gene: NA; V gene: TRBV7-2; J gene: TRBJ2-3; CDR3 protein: CASSLGGIGTDTQYF; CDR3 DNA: TGTGCCAGCAGCTTAGGAGGTATCGGCACAGATACGCAGTATTTT
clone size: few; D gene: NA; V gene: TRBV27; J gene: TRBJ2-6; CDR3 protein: CASSLGAAGANVLTF; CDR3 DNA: TGTGCCAGCAGTTTAGGGGCGGCTGGGGCCAACGTCCTGACTTTC
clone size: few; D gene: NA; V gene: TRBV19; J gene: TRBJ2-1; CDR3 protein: CASSMTPQSSYNEQFF; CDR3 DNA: TGTGCCAGTAGTATGACTCCCCAGAGCTCCTACAATGAGCAGTTCTTC
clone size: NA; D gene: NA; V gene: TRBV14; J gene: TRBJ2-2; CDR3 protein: CASSQVVRGTNTGELFF; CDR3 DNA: TGTGCCAGCAGCCAAGTGGTTCGCGGGACGAACACCGGGGAGCTGTTTTTT
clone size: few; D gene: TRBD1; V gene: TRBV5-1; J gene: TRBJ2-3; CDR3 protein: CASSRDRDTQYF; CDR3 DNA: TGCGCCAGCAGCCGGGACAGAGATACGCAGTATTTT
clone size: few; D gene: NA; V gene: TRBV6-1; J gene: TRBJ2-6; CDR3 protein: CASSVGLSSGANVLTF; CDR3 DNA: TGTGCCAGCAGTGTGGGACTGAGCTCTGGGGCCAACGTCCTGACTTTC
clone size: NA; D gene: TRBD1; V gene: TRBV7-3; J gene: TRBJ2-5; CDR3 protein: CASSPRQGASETQYF; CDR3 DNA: TGTGCCAGCAGCCCCCGACAGGGGGCTAGTGAGACCCAGTACTTC
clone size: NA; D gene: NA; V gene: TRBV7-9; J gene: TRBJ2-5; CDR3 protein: CASSRRGSAQETQYF; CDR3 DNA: TGTGCCAGCAGCCGGCGCGGGTCGGCCCAAGAGACCCAGTACTTC
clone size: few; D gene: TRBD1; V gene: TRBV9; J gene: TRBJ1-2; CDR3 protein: CASRGTGSGYTF; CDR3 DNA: TGTGCCAGCAGGGGGACAGGGAGTGGCTACACCTTC
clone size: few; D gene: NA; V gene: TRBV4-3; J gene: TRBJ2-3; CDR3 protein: CASSYTGMGTDTQYF; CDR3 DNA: TGCGCCAGCAGCTATACAGGGATGGGCACAGATACGCAGTATTTT
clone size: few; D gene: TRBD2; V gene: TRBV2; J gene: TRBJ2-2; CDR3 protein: CASSPTSGRVTGELFF; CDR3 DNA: TGTGCCAGCAGTCCGACTAGCGGGAGGGTCACCGGGGAGCTGTTTTTT
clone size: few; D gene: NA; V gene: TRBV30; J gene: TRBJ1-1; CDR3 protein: CAWSGTVNTEAFF; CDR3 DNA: TGTGCCTGGAGTGGGACAGTGAACACTGAAGCTTTCTTT
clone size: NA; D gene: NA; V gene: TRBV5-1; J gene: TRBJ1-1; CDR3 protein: CASSLTFNTEAFF; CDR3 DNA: TGCGCCAGCAGCTTGACTTTCAACACTGAAGCTTTCTTT
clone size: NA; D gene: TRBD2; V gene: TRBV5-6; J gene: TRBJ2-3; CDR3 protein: CASSPGLAGADTQYF; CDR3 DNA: TGTGCCAGCAGCCCGGGACTAGCGGGAGCTGATACGCAGTATTTT
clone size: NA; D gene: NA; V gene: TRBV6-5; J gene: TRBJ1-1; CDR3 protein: CASSWGEVNTEAFF; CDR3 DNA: TGTGCCAGCAGTTGGGGGGAAGTGAACACTGAAGCTTTCTTT
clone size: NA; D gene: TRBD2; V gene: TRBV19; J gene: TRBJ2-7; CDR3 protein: CASSTPSGRINEQYF; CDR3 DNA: TGTGCCAGTAGTACCCCTAGCGGGAGGATAAACGAGCAGTACTTC
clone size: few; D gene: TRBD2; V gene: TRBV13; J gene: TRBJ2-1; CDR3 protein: CASSSGLAGYNEQFF; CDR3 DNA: TGTGCCAGCAGCTCGGGACTAGCGGGGTACAATGAGCAGTTCTTC
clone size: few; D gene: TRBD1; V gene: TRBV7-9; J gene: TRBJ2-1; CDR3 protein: CASSRQGETYNEQFF; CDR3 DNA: TGTGCCAGCAGCCGACAGGGGGAAACCTACAATGAGCAGTTCTTC
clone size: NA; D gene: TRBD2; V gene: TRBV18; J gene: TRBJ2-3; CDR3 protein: CASIREGLSDTQYF; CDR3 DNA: TGTGCCAGCATTCGGGAGGGACTATCCGATACGCAGTATTTT
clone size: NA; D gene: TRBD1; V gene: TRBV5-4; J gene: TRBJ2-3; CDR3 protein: CASSLGGDRGPDTQYF; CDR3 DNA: TGTGCCAGCAGCTTGGGGGGGGACAGGGGGCCAGATACGCAGTATTTT
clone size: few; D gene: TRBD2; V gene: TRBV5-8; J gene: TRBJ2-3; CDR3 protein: CASSLYRTSGRTDTQYF; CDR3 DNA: TGTGCCAGCAGCCTATACCGGACTAGCGGACGCACAGATACGCAGTATTTT